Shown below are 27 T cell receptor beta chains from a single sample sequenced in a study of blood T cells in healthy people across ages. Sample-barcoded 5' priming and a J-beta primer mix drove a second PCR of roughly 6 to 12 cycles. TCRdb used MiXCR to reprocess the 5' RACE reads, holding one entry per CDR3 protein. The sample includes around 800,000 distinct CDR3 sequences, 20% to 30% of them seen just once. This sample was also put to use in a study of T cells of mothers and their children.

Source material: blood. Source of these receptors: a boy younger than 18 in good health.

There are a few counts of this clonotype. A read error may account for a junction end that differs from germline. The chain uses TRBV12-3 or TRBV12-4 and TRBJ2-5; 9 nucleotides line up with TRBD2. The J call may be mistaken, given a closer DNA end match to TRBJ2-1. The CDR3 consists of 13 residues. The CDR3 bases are TGTGCCAGCAGTGTAGCGGGGGTTAGGGAGCAGTTCTTC. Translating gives CASSVAGVREQFF.

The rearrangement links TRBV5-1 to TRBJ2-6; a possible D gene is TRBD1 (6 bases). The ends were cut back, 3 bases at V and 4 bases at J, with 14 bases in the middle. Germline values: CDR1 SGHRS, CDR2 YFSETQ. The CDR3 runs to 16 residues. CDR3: CASSSQGTMGANVLTF. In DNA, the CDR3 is TGCGCCAGCAGCTCACAGGGTACCATGGGGGCCAACGTCCTGACTTTC.

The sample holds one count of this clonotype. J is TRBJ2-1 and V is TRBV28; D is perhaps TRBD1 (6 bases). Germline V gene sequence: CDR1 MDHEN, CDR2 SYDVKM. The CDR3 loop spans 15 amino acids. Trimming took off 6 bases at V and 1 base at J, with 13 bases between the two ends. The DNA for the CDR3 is TGTGCCAGCAGCCGAACAGGGATTTCCTACAATGAGCAGTTCTTC. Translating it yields CASSRTGISYNEQFF.

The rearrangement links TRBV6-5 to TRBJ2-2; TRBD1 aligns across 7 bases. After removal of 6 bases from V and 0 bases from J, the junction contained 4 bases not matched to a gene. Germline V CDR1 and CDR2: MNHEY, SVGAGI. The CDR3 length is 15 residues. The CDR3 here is CASSRDSPNTGELFF. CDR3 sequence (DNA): TGTGCCAGCAGCCGGGACAGCCCGAACACCGGGGAGCTGTTTTTT.

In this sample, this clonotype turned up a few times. For the CDR3, the DNA is TGCAGCGTTGGTCAGGGTGGAAACGAGCAGTACTTC. It specifies CSVGQGGNEQYF. This chain joins TRBV29-1 and TRBJ2-7, with a possible D match to TRBD1 (5 bases). The length of the CDR3 is 12 residues. Germline CDR1 reads SQVTM; CDR2 reads ANQGSEA. The V and J ends lost 4 bases and 5 bases respectively, with 12 bases between them.

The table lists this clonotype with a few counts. The CDR3 region is CASSRILAGGFFGDEQFF. CDR3 nucleotide sequence: TGTGCCAGCAGCCGAATTCTAGCGGGGGGCTTCTTCGGAGATGAGCAGTTCTTC. This chain joins TRBV3-1 and TRBJ2-1, with 11 bases matching TRBD2. Unmatched junction bases numbered 16, after V lost 4 bases and J lost 8 bases. The germline gives CDR1 LGHDT, CDR2 YNNKEL (reference sequence). This CDR3 comprises 18 residues.

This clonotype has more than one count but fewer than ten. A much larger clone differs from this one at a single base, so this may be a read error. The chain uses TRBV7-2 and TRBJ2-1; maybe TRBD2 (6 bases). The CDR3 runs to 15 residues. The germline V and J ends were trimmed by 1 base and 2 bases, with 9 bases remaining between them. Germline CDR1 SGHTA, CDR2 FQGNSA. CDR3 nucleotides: TGTGCCAGCAGCTTAGGCGGGGTAACCTACAATGAGCAGTTCTTC. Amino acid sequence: CASSLGGVTYNEQFF.

CDR3 sequence: CASSLYGGGGENDEQYF. The CDR3 coding sequence is TGTGCCAGCAGCTTGTACGGGGGCGGGGGGGAAAATGACGAGCAGTACTTC. The V gene is TRBV7-2, the J gene TRBJ2-7; 9 bases are shared with TRBD2. Germline values: CDR1 SGHTA, CDR2 FQGNSA. V shed 3 bases, J shed 5 bases, and the junction held 14 bases outside the gene matches. The CDR3 totals 17 residues.

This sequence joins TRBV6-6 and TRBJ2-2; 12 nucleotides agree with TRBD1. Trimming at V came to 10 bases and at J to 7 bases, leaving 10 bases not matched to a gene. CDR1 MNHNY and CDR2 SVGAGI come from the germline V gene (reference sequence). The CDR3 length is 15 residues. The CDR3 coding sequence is TGTGCCAACAGCCGGGGACAGGGGGCTGACGGGGAGCTGTTTTTT. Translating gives CANSRGQGADGELFF.

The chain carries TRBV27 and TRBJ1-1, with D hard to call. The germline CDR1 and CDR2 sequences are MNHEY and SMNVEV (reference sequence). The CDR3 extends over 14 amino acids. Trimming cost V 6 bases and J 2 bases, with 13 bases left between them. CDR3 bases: TGTGCCAGCAGCTTGCGGTTGGGAAACACTGAAGCTTTCTTT. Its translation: CASSLRLGNTEAFF.

This CDR3 is CSARGGGAFDTQYF. The CDR3 DNA is TGCAGTGCTAGAGGAGGGGGGGCCTTTGATACGCAGTATTTT. This rearrangement joins TRBV20-1 to TRBJ2-3; a possible D gene is TRBD2 (7 bases). The V end lost 1 base, the J end lost 6 bases, and 14 bases lay between the germline ends. The CDR3 extends over 14 amino acids. The germline V gene encodes CDR1 DFQATT and CDR2 SNEGSKA (reference sequence).

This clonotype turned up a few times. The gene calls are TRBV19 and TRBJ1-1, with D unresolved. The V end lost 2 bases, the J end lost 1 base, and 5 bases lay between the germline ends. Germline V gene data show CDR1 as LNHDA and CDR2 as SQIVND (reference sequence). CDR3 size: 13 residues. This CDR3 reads CASSISGNTEAFF. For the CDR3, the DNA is TGTGCCAGTAGTATATCAGGGAACACTGAAGCTTTCTTT.

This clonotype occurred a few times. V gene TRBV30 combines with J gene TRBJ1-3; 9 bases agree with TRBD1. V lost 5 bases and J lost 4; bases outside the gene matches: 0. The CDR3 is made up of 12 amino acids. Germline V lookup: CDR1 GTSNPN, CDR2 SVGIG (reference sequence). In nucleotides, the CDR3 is TGTGCCTGGGGACAGGGGGGAAACACCATATATTTT. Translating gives CAWGQGGNTIYF.

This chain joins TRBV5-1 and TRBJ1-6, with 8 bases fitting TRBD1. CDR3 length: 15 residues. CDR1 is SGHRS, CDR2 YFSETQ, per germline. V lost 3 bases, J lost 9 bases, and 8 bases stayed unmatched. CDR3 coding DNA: TGCGCCAGCAGCTCCTTTCAGGGGGCAGGTTCACCCCTCCACTTT. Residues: CASSSFQGAGSPLHF.

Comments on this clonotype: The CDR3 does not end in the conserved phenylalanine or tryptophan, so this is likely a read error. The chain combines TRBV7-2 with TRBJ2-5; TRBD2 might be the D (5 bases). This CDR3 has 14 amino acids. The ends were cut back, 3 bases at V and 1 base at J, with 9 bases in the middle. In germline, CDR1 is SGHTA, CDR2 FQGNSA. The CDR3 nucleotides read TGTGCCAGCAGCTTCGCGCTAGCCCAAGAGACCCAGTACCTC. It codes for CASSFALAQETQYL.

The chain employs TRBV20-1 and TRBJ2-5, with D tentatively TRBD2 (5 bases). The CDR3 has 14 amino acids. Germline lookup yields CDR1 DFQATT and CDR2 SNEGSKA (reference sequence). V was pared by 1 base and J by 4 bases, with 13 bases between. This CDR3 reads CSARAGRNGETQYF. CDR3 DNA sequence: TGCAGTGCTAGAGCGGGAAGAAACGGAGAGACCCAGTACTTC.

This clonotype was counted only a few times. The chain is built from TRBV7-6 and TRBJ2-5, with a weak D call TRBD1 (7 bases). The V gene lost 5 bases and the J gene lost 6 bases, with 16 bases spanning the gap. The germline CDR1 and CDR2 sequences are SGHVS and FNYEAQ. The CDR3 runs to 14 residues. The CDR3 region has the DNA TGTGCCAGCAGCGCCTACAGGGGAGGAAAGACCCAGTACTTC. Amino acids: CASSAYRGGKTQYF.

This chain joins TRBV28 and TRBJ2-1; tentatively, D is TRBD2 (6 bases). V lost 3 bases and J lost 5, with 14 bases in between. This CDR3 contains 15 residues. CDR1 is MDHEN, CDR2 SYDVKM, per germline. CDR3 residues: CASSFGGALNNEQFF. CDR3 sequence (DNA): TGTGCCAGCAGTTTTGGAGGGGCCCTTAACAATGAGCAGTTCTTC.

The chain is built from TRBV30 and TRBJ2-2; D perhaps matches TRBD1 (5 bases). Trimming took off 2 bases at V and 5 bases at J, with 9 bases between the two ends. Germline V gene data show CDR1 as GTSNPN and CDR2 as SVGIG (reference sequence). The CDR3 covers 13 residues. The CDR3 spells CAWSPRATGELFF. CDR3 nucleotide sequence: TGTGCCTGGAGTCCCAGGGCTACCGGGGAGCTGTTTTTT.

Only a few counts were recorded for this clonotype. The CDR3 is CASRRGPSGGAKFF. As DNA, the CDR3 is TGCGCCAGCAGGCGGGGTCCAAGCGGGGGGGCCAAGTTCTTC. This rearrangement joins TRBV5-1 to TRBJ2-1, with 10 bases identical to TRBD2. The CDR3 covers 14 residues. CDR1 SGHRS and CDR2 YFSETQ come from the germline V gene. V lost 5 bases, J lost 14 bases, and 13 bases stayed unmatched.

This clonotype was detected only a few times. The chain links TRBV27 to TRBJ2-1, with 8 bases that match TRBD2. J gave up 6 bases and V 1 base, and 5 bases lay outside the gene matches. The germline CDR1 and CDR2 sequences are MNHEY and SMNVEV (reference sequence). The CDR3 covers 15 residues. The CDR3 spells CASSLYGGAGNEQFF. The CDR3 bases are TGTGCCAGCAGTTTATACGGGGGGGCCGGCAATGAGCAGTTCTTC.

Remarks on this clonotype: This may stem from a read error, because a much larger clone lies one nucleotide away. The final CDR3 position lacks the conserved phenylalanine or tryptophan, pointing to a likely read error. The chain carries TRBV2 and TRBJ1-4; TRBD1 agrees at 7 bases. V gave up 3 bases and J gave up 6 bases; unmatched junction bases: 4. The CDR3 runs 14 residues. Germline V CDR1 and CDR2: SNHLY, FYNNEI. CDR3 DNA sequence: TGTGCCAGCAGTGACGACAGGGTGGATGAAAAACTGTTTCTT. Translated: CASSDDRVDEKLFL.

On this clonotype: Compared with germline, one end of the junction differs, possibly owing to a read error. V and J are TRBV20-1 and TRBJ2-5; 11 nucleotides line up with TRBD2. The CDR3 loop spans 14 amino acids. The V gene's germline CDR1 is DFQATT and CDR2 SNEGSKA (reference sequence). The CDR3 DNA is TGTAGTGCCTTGACTAGCGGGGTAGGGGAGACCCAGTACTTC. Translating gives CSALTSGVGETQYF.

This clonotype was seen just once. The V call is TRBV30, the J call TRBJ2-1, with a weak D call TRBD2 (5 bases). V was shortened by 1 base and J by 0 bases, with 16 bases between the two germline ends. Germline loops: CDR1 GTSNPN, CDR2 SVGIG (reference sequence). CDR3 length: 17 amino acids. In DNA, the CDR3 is TGTGCCTGGAGTGGCCAACTAGGAAGAAGCTCCTACAATGAGCAGTTCTTC. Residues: CAWSGQLGRSSYNEQFF.

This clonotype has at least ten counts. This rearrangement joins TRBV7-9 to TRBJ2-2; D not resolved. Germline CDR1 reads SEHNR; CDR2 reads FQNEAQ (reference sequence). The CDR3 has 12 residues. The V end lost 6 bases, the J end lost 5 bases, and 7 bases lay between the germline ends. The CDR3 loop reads CASSQSTGELFF. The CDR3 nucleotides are TGTGCCAGCAGTCAGTCAACCGGGGAGCTGTTTTTT.

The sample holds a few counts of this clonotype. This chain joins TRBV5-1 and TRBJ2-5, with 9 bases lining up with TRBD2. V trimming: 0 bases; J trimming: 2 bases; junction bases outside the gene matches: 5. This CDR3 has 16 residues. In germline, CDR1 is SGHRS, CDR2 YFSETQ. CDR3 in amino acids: CASSLAQREVQETQYF. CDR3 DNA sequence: TGCGCCAGCAGCTTGGCGCAGCGGGAGGTTCAAGAGACCCAGTACTTC.

CDR3 amino acids: CASSLLGGPSPSYGYTF. CDR3 coding DNA: TGTGCCAGCAGTTTATTAGGGGGCCCTTCTCCGAGCTATGGCTACACCTTC. J is TRBJ1-2 and V is TRBV28; 7 nucleotides agree with TRBD1. This CDR3 contains 17 residues. Unmatched junction bases numbered 12, after V lost 1 base and J lost 4 bases. Germline CDR1 reads MDHEN; CDR2 reads SYDVKM.